These 26 T cell receptor beta chains were all obtained from the same sample, sequenced in a study of low-dose radiotherapy and immunotherapy resistance in tumors (dated 2022 in TCRdb). The sample's time point label, in plain terms: after trial treatment. Taken with the paper, the label for treatment or condition translates to: LDRT plus nivolumab, ipilimumab, low-dose cyclophosphamide and aspirin (RACIN trial). The sequencing machine was an Illumina HiSeq 2500. Superscript III and a set of TRAV- and TRBV-specific primers were used to synthesize first-strand cDNA, so that both TCRalpha and TCRbeta chains were covered. TCRs were amplified for 20 PCR cycles with Phusion, using a constant-region primer paired with the adapter attached to the V primers. Using fastp trimming at Q25 and MiXCR clonotype assembly, TCRdb reanalyzed the public sequencing data and kept in-frame beta chains. Records with the same CDR3 protein are collapsed into one entry carrying the most frequent genes and DNA. This sample has 35,000 to 50,000 distinct CDR3 sequences in its table, and approximately 26% of those were observed once. The top ten clones comprise about a tenth of the sample.

The input for sequencing was PBMCs, taken after low-dose radiotherapy plus immunotherapy. These TCRs come from a male donor with prostate cancer.

In regard to this clonotype: A single base separates this from a much larger clone, so it may be a read error. The V and J genes are TRBV27 and TRBJ2-1, with D possibly being TRBD2 (6 bases). This CDR3 has 15 amino acids. Germline CDR1 MNHEY, CDR2 SMNVEV (reference sequence). The CDR3 coding sequence is TGTGTCAGCAGTCATAGCGGAAGCTCCTACAATGAGCAGTTCTTC. It translates to CVSSHSGSSYNEQFF.

This clonotype was recorded at least ten times. V is TRBV2 and J is TRBJ1-1; D remains ambiguous. Per germline, CDR1 SNHLY and CDR2 FYNNEI. This CDR3 contains 14 residues. V dropped 2 bases and J dropped 1 base, with 8 bases sitting between them. The CDR3: CASSEIRRNTEAFF. DNA for the CDR3: TGTGCCAGCAGTGAAATTCGGCGGAACACTGAAGCTTTCTTT.

This clonotype was recorded many times. It is unclear where the CDR3 begins or ends on the DNA, so no DNA is shown, and the CDR3 is as TCRdb lists it. This chain connects TRBV6-1 to TRBJ1-3. The germline CDR1 and CDR2 sequences are MNHNS and SASEGT. The CDR3 length equals 14 residues, ends included. CDR3 loop: CASSTSDGGNTIYF.

The J gene is TRBJ2-7, the V gene TRBV28; D might be TRBD1 or TRBD2, each matching 6 bases. The CDR3 sequence is 15 residues long. V gave up 5 bases and J gave up 6 bases, with 20 bases separating them. Germline V gene data show CDR1 as MDHEN and CDR2 as SYDVKM. CDR3 residues: CASSPPGGSLGEQYF. The CDR3 nucleotides read TGTGCCAGCAGTCCACCCGGGGGCTCCTTAGGCGAGCAGTACTTC.

This clonotype was observed many times. The chain links TRBV19 to TRBJ2-1; D is unclear. Germline V gives CDR1 LNHDA, CDR2 SQIVND (reference sequence). V dropped 3 bases and J dropped 0 bases, with 9 bases sitting between them. The CDR3 runs 15 residues. This CDR3 reads CASSIVRVSYNEQFF. The CDR3 nucleotides read TGTGCCAGTAGTATCGTCCGGGTCTCCTACAATGAGCAGTTCTTC.

This clonotype appeared many times. The junction does not match germline at one end; this may be a read error. The chain employs TRBV2 and TRBJ1-4; 10 nucleotides agree with TRBD1. Germline CDR1 SNHLY, CDR2 FYNNEI. The CDR3 is 14 residues long. CDR3 loop: CASNEGQGDEKLFF. CDR3 DNA: TGTGCCAGCAATGAAGGACAGGGGGATGAAAAACTGTTTTTT.

V gene TRBV7-2 combines with J gene TRBJ2-2, with D unclear. The CDR3 is made up of 15 amino acids. Trimming stripped 1 base from V and 0 bases from J, with 6 bases between. Germline CDR1 and CDR2: SGHTA and FQGNSA. The CDR3 loop is CASSLVGSNTGELFF. The CDR3 DNA is TGTGCCAGCAGCTTAGTGGGGTCGAACACCGGGGAGCTGTTTTTT.

This clonotype was detected only once. A far larger clone is one nucleotide away, so this likely arose from a read error. The rearrangement uses TRBV6-1 and TRBJ2-7; no clear D. Between the trimmed V and J ends, which lost 3 bases and 2 bases, there was a span of 2 bases. Germline-derived CDR1 and CDR2 are MNHNS and SASEGT. CDR3 size: 11 residues. The CDR3 reads CASSDAYEQYF. CDR3 bases: TGTGCCAGCAGTGACGCCTACGAGCAGTACTTC.

Ten or more counts support this clonotype. The V gene is TRBV5-6, the J gene TRBJ1-3, with D tentatively TRBD1 (6 bases). Trimming took off 2 bases at V and 1 base at J, with 19 bases between the two ends. The germline V gene has CDR1 SGHDT and CDR2 YYEEEE. This CDR3 is built from 18 residues. Written as DNA, the CDR3 is TGTGCCAGCAGCTTTTCCCCCTACGGGGGGGCTTCTGGAAACACCATATATTTT. This gives the protein CASSFSPYGGASGNTIYF.

This clonotype was recorded at least ten times. The J gene is TRBJ1-3, the V gene TRBV15; D gene unclear. Germline CDR1 reads LNHNV; CDR2 reads YYDKDF (reference sequence). The CDR3 is 17 residues long. Trimming pared 3 bases from V and 0 bases from J, leaving 15 bases between. CDR3 sequence (DNA): TGTGCCACCAGCAGGTTGGAGGCCGCGCGCTCTGGAAACACCATATATTTT. Its translation is CATSRLEAARSGNTIYF.

Remarks on this clonotype: This likely traces to a read error, being one base from a far larger clone. The V and J genes are TRBV5-7 and TRBJ2-1, with 9 bases matching TRBD1. TRBV5-7 is an ORF; its function is uncertain. The CDR3 sequence is 18 residues long. V dropped 4 bases and J dropped 10; count of bases not matched to a gene: 21. DNA for the CDR3: TGTGCCAGCAGCCCCGGGAGCCAAAGGACAGGGGAGTCGTACGAGCAGTTCTTC. Protein sequence: CASSPGSQRTGESYEQFF.

The rearrangement uses TRBV15 and TRBJ2-7, with TRBD2 matching over 8 bases. This CDR3 spans 15 amino acids. Germline trimming cut 1 base from V and 1 base from J; bases unmatched to any gene: 3. Germline V gene sequence: CDR1 LNHNV, CDR2 YYDKDF (reference sequence). As DNA, the CDR3 is TGTGCCACCAGCAGAGCCGGGACTAGTTCCTACGAGCAGTACTTC. Translation: CATSRAGTSSYEQYF.

This clonotype was seen repeatedly, ten times or more. This chain uses TRBV30 with TRBJ1-4; the D is unclear. Germline V gene sequence: CDR1 GTSNPN, CDR2 SVGIG (reference sequence). This CDR3 contains 15 residues. Between the trimmed V and J ends, which lost 7 bases and 6 bases, there was a span of 21 bases. DNA for the CDR3: TGTGCCTCGTCACCGGCCGTCAGGCTGGATGAAAAACTGTTTTTT. Encoded protein: CASSPAVRLDEKLFF.

Points on this clonotype: A far larger clone is a single base away, which makes a read error likely. This chain joins TRBV4-1 and TRBJ2-1; D not resolved. The CDR3 consists of 14 residues. Per the germline V gene, CDR1 is MGHRA and CDR2 is YSYEKL. CDR3 sequence (DNA): TGTGCCAGCAACCAATTAACAACGAACAATGAGCAGTTCTTC. Residues: CASNQLTTNNEQFF.

This chain links TRBV9 with TRBJ2-1; D is undetermined. The CDR3 sequence is 13 residues long. Germline loops: CDR1 SGDLS, CDR2 YYNGEE. V lost 3 bases to trimming and J lost 7 bases, with 11 bases between them. CDR3 nucleotide sequence: TGTGCCAGCAGCGGGGCCCCTGGGAATGAGCAGTTCTTC. Its translation: CASSGAPGNEQFF. The variable domain in full, completed from reference TRBV9 and TRBJ2-1, reads DSGVTQTPKHLITATGQRVTLRCSPRSGDLSVYWYQQSLDQGLQFLIQYYNGEERAKGNILERFSAQQFPDLHSELNLSSLELGDSALYFCASSGAPGNEQFFGPGTRLTVL.

This clonotype came up many times. V usage is TRBV20-1 and J usage is TRBJ1-5; tentatively, D is TRBD1 (5 bases). Trimming pared 5 bases from V and 4 bases from J, leaving 9 bases between. This CDR3 contains 12 residues. Germline V CDR1 and CDR2: DFQATT, SNEGSKA (reference sequence). In DNA form, the CDR3 reads TGCAGTGCTGGGGCGACAAATCAGCCCCAGCATTTT. This codes for CSAGATNQPQHF.

The rearrangement joins TRBV28 to TRBJ1-5; D perhaps matches TRBD1 (5 bases). This CDR3 contains 14 residues. CDR1 and CDR2 (germline): MDHEN, SYDVKM. Trimming removed 6 bases from V and 7 bases from J, with 16 bases in between. CDR3 loop: CASRGVGVEQPQHF. CDR3 DNA: TGTGCCAGCAGGGGGGTCGGGGTCGAGCAGCCCCAGCATTTT.

This clonotype was detected many times. This chain uses TRBV2 with TRBJ2-2, with a tentative D call TRBD2 (5 bases). The CDR3 has 14 residues. The germline V gene encodes CDR1 SNHLY and CDR2 FYNNEI. The V end was cut by 8 bases, the J end by 1 base, with 11 bases between. CDR3 bases: TGTGCCAGCGCCCTTAGCGAGAACACCGGGGAGCTGTTTTTT. It translates to CASALSENTGELFF.

The V and J genes are TRBV2 and TRBJ1-5, with unresolved D. The CDR3 runs 14 residues. Germline loops: CDR1 SNHLY, CDR2 FYNNEI. Trimming removed 4 bases at V and 0 bases at J, with 7 bases between. The CDR3 DNA reads as TGTGCCAGCAGTGGTCTAAATAGCAATCAGCCCCAGCATTTT. It codes for CASSGLNSNQPQHF.

The sample holds one count of this clonotype. The CDR3 carries no conserved terminal phenylalanine or tryptophan, so it likely arises from a read error. The chain uses TRBV6-2 or TRBV6-3 and TRBJ2-6; D may be TRBD2 (6 bases). Trimming took off 1 base at V and 7 bases at J, with 23 bases between the two ends. This CDR3 contains 19 residues. Germline V gives CDR1 MNHEY, CDR2 SVGEGT. CDR3 in DNA: TGTGCCAGCAGTTACTTGCCCGGGCACGGCGTGGCGGGAGCCAACGTCCTGACTATC. Translation gives CASSYLPGHGVAGANVLTI.

This clonotype was seen at least ten times. The V call is TRBV5-1, the J call TRBJ1-5; D gene uncertain. Trimming removed 0 bases from V and 3 bases from J, with 7 bases in between. The CDR3 runs 14 residues. Germline V gene lookup returns CDR1 SGHRS and CDR2 YFSETQ. CDR3 protein: CASSLGGINQPQHF. CDR3 bases: TGCGCCAGCAGCTTGGGAGGGATCAATCAGCCCCAGCATTTT. Drawing the rest from reference TRBV5-1 and TRBJ1-5, the complete variable domain is KAGVTQTPRYLIKTRGQQVTLSCSPISGHRSVSWYQQTPGQGLQFLFEYFSETQRNKGNFPGRFSGRQFSNSRSEMNVSTLELGDSALYLCASSLGGINQPQHFGDGTRLSIL.

This clonotype showed up many times. The chain employs TRBV19 and TRBJ2-3, with D possibly being TRBD1 (6 bases). CDR3 length equals 18 residues. The V gene's germline CDR1 is LNHDA and CDR2 SQIVND (reference sequence). V dropped 5 bases and J dropped 0 bases, with 21 bases sitting between them. This CDR3 reads CASSRQGITRESTDTQYF. CDR3 coding DNA: TGTGCCAGTAGTCGCCAGGGGATTACTAGGGAGAGCACAGATACGCAGTATTTT.

This clonotype has a single count. CDR3 DNA: TGTGCCAGCAGTCCCCAACGTGCCAGTTTGGGTTACGAGCAGTACTTC. Protein: CASSPQRASLGYEQYF. The chain combines TRBV6-2 or TRBV6-3 with TRBJ2-7; D unresolved. The CDR3 totals 16 residues. The V end was cut by 5 bases, the J end by 4 bases, with 21 bases between. Germline V gene data show CDR1 as MNHEY and CDR2 as SVGEGT.

In its sample, this clonotype was seen many times. This chain connects TRBV7-8 to TRBJ1-5; no reliable D call. The CDR3 is 15 residues long. Germline CDR1 SGHVS, CDR2 FQNEAQ. V was cut by 1 base and J by 2 bases, with 9 bases left in between. Written as DNA, the CDR3 is TGTGCCAGCAGCTTAGACTCAAGAGGCAATCAGCCCCAGCATTTT. As protein: CASSLDSRGNQPQHF.

Notes on this clonotype: A single base is all that separates this from a far larger clone, so a read error is likely. The rearrangement joins TRBV12-3 or TRBV12-4 to TRBJ2-5, with D uncertain. CDR3 length: 11 residues. Trimming shortened V by 3 bases and J by 4 bases, and 3 bases separated the two germline ends. CDR3 coding DNA: TGTGCCAGCAGTTTCGGAGAGACCCAGTACTTC. It encodes CASSFGETQYF.

This clonotype is termed medium-sized. V gene TRBV28 combines with J gene TRBJ2-7; D is perhaps TRBD2 (6 bases). The V gene's germline CDR1 is MDHEN and CDR2 SYDVKM. Deletions cut 5 bases from V and 7 bases from J, with 18 bases between. The CDR3 contains 14 residues. CDR3 DNA: TGTGCCAGCAGTGGCACTAGCCGCTCTTGGGAGCAGTACTTC. Its translation: CASSGTSRSWEQYF. The complete variable domain, with remaining parts taken from reference TRBV28 and TRBJ2-7, reads DVKVTQSSRYLVKRTGEKVFLECVQDMDHENMFWYRQDPGLGLRLIYFSYDVKMKEKGDIPEGYSVSREKKERFSLILESASTNQTSMYLCASSGTSRSWEQYFGPGTRLTVT.